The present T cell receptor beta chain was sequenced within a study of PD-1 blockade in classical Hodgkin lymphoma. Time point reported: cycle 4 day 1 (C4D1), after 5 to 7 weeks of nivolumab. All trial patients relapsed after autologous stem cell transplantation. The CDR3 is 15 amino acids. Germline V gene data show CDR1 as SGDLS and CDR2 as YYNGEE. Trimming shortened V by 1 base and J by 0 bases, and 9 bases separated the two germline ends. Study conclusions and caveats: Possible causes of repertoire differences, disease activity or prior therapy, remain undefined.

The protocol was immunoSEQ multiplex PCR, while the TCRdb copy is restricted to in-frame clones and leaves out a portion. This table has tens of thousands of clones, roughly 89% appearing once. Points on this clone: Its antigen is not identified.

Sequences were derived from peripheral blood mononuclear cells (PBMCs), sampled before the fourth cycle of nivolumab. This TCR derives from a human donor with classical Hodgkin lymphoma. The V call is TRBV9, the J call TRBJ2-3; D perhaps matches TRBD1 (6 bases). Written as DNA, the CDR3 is TGTGCCAGCAGCGTAAAGGGGGATAGCACAGATACGCAGTATTTT. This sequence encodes CASSVKGDSTDTQYF.